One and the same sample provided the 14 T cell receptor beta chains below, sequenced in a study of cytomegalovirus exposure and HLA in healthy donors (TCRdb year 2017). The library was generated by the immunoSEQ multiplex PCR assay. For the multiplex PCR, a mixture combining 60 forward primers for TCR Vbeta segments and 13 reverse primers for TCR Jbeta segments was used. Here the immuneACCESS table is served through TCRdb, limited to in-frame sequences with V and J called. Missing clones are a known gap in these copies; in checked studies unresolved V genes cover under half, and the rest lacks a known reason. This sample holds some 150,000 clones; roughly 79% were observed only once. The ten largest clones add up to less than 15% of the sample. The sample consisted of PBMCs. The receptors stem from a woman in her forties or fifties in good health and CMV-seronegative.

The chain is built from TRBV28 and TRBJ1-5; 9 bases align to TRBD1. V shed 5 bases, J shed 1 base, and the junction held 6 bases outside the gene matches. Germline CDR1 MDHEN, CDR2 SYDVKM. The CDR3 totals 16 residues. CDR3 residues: CASSRTGGGSNQPQHF. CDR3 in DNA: TGTGCCAGCAGTCGAACAGGGGGCGGGAGCAATCAGCCCCAGCATTTT.

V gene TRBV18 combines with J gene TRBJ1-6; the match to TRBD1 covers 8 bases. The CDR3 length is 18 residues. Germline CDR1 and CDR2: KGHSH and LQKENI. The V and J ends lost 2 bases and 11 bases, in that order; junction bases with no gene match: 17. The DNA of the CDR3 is TGTGCCAGCTCACCAAGTGGTCTGGGGTCAGGGGGCTTGACACCCCTCCACTTT. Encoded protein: CASSPSGLGSGGLTPLHF. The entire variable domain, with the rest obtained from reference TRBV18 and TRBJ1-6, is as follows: NAGVMQNPRHLVRRRGQEARLRCSPMKGHSHVYWYRQLPEEGLKFMVYLQKENIIDESGMPKERFSAEFPKEGPSILRIQQVVRGDSAAYFCASSPSGLGSGGLTPLHFGNGTRLTVT.

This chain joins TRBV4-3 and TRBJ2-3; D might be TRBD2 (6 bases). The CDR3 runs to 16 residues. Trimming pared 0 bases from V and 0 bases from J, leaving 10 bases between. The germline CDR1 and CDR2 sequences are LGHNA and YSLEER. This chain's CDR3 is CASSQDPGTSTDTQYF. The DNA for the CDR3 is TGCGCCAGCAGCCAAGATCCGGGGACTAGCACAGATACGCAGTATTTT.

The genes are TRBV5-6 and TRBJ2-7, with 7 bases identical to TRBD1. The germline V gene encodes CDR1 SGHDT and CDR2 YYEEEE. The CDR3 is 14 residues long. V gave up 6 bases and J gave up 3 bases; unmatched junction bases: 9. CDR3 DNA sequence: TGTGCCAGCACCAAGCTCGGGACAGTCTACGAGCAGTACTTC. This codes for CASTKLGTVYEQYF.

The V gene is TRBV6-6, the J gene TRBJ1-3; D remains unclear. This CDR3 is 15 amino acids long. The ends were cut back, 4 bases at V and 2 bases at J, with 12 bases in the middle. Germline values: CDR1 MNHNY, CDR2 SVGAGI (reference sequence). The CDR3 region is CASSSRSEAGNTIYF. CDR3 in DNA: TGTGCCAGCAGTTCCAGGTCGGAGGCTGGAAACACCATATATTTT.

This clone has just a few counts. This chain's CDR3 is CASSSTVPGGYNEQFF. CDR3 DNA: TGTGCCAGCAGTTCCACCGTTCCGGGGGGGTACAATGAGCAGTTCTTC. This chain links TRBV6-5 with TRBJ2-1, with TRBD2 identical over 8 bases. Germline values: CDR1 MNHEY, CDR2 SVGAGI. The CDR3 is 16 amino acids. Germline trimming cut 4 bases from V and 4 bases from J; bases unmatched to any gene: 9.

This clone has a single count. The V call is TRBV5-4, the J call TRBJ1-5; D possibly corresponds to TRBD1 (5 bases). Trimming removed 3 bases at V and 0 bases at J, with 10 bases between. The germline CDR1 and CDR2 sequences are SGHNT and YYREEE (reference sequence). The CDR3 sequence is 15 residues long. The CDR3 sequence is CASSSWGVSNQPQHF. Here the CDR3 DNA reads TGTGCCAGCAGCTCCTGGGGCGTTAGCAATCAGCCCCAGCATTTT. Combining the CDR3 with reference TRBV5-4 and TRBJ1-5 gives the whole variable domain ETGVTQSPTHLIKTRGQQVTLRCSSQSGHNTVSWYQQALGQGPQFIFQYYREEENGRGNFPPRFSGLQFPNYSSELNVNALELDDSALYLCASSSWGVSNQPQHFGDGTRLSIL.

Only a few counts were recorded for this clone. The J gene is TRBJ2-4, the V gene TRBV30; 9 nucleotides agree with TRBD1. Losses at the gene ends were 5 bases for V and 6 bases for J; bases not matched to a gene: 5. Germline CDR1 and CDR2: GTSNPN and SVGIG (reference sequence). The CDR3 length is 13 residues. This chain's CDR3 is CAWAVTGGNIQYF. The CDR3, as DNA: TGTGCCTGGGCCGTGACAGGGGGAAACATTCAGTACTTC.

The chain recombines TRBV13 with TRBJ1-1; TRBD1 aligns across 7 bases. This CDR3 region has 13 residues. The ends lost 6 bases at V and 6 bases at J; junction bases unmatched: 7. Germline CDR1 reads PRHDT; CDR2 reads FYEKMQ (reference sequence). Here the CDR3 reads CASSKDRAPEAFF. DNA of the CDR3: TGTGCCAGCAGTAAAGACAGGGCACCTGAAGCTTTCTTT.

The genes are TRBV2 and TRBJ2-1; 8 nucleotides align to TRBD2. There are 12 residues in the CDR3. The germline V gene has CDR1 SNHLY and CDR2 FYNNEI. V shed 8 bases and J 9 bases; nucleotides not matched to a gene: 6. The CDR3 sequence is CASGLAGIEQFF. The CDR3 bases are TGTGCCAGCGGACTAGCAGGAATTGAGCAGTTCTTC.

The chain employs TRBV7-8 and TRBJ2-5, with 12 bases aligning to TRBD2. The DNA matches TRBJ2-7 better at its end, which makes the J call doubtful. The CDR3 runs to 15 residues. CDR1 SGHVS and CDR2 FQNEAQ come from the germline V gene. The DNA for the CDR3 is TGTGCCAGCAGCTTAGGACTAGCGGGGGCCTACGAGCAGTACTTC. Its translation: CASSLGLAGAYEQYF.

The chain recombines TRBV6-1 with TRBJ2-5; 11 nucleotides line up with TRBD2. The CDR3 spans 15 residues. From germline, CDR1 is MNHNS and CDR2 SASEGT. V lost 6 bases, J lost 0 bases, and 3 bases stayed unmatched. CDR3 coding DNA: TGTGCCAGCAGCACTAGCGGGGGAGACCAAGAGACCCAGTACTTC. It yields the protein CASSTSGGDQETQYF.

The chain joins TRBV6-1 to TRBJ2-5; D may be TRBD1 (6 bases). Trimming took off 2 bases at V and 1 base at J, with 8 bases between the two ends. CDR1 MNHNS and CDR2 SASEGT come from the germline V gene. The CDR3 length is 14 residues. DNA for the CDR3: TGTGCCAGCAGTGAATGGACAGTCCAAGAGACCCAGTACTTC. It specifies CASSEWTVQETQYF.

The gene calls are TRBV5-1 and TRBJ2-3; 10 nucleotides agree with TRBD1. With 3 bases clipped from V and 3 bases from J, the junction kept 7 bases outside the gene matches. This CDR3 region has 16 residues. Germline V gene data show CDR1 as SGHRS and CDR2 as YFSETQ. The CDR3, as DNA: TGCGCCAGCAGCTGGGACGGGGACAGGGGAACAGATACGCAGTATTTT. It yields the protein CASSWDGDRGTDTQYF.